This record covers a single T cell receptor (beta chain). No antigen is known for it. One base away there is no much larger clone; base qualities are not given. The data belong to a study of T cells in tuberculosis (dated by TCRdb to 2016 to 2018). The study in broad terms: The study combined CD1B tetramers and high-throughput TCR immunosequencing to characterize T cells specific for the mycobacterial lipid antigen glucose monomycolate (GMM). IGRA-negative adolescents, IGRA-positive adolescents with latent tuberculosis and adults with active tuberculosis, ten per group, were compared in a South African clinical cohort.

The trim is 6 bases for V and 2 bases for J, with a gap of 7 bases between the germline ends. From the cysteine through the phenylalanine, the CDR3 covers 12 amino acids. Just CDR3 DNA is preserved here, 36 bases in frame from base 1. Looking up the germline V gene yields CDR1 ENHRY and CDR2 SYGVKD. The immunoSEQ multiplex PCR assay was used to generate TCR libraries, with TCR-beta and/or TCR-alpha/delta assays applied to each sample. Amplified TCR libraries were sequenced on the Illumina high-throughput platform. In the source study's methods: Clustering and dimensionality reduction were performed using pairwise TCRdist distances among GMM-specific receptors from ex vivo sorted or in vitro expanded T cells. The score assigned to each clinical repertoire was mean NN-distance, meaning the average TCRdist to the nearest 10% of tetramer-positive reference sequences. To compute GEM TCR motif frequency, the fraction of unique TCRs matching known GEM sequences by V/J usage and CDR3 length was calculated. Active tuberculosis was classified by linear discriminant analysis with leave-one-out cross-validation, implemented in scikit-learn. Not all clones reach the TCRdb copy of this immuneACCESS table, which keeps in-frame sequences only. Checked studies attribute under half of the gap to unresolved V genes and leave the rest unexplained. V, J and clone size derive from that table, while D and trimming were established from the DNA sequence. This sample has tens of thousands of clones in its table, and 85% to 95% of those were observed once. Together, the top ten hold more than 6.5% of the sample.

At study entry, a tuberculin skin test and the QuantiFERON-TB GOLD In-Tube IGRA were used to screen adolescents for latent tuberculosis infection. Immunosequencing of unsorted cryopreserved PBMC covered, on average, about 100,000 T cells per clinical donor. Eleven high schools in the Worcester region of the Western Cape, South Africa, served as enrollment sites for adolescents aged 12 to 18 years. Around 10 M. tuberculosis-infected adolescents and about 10 uninfected adolescents, matched for age and sex, were selected. Adolescent PBMC were isolated from freshly drawn heparinized blood by density centrifugation and cryopreserved. Study-wide findings and limitations: Clinical samples were selected based on which cryopreserved specimens were available, and the active tuberculosis cases were adults whereas the controls were adolescents. The smaller NN-distances in active tuberculosis patients were driven in part by shorter CDR3-alpha lengths, while the difference seen for TCR-beta was not statistically significant. Compared with IGRA-negative controls, TCR-alpha repertoires from active tuberculosis had smaller mean NN-distances to GMM-specific TCRs, which suggests clonal expansion of these TCRs. An accuracy of 87% (AUROC around 0.91) was reached by a classifier using the diverse GMM-specific repertoire, compared with 70% to 75% accuracy when GEM motif frequencies were used.

The sequence came from a donor aged 10-30 years with latent tuberculosis or without tuberculosis infection. Specimen: PBMCs. The chain is assembled from TRBV10-3 and TRBJ1-2; TRBD1 could be the D gene, as 6 bases match. The CDR3 sequence is CAIRDRNYGYTF. The DNA sequence reads TGTGCCATCAGAGACAGGAACTATGGCTACACCTTC.